This T cell receptor beta chain was observed in a study of blood T cell repertoires in COVID-19. Study-wide context: Donors in the United States, Italy and Spain gave samples during acute or convalescent COVID-19. PBMCs, B-cell-depleted T cells, or T cells provided the cDNA or gDNA that made up the material.

How the authors handled the data: Nucleated cell counts were estimated from reference gene primer amplification. Data came from immunoSEQ multiplex PCR; TCRdb stores just in-frame clones and leaves some out. V and J calls and clone size come straight from that table; D and trimming were deduced from the DNA. The data contain just under 50,000 clones, around 80% of them seen just once; the ten biggest clones take up more than 25%. The sample was peripheral blood. This clonotype originated in a man in his 70s with acute or convalescent COVID-19.

CDR3 in amino acids: CASAQQGPPETQYF. CDR3 sequence (DNA): TGTGCCAGCGCACAACAGGGGCCCCCTGAGACCCAGTACTTC. The chain joins TRBV18 to TRBJ2-5; TRBD1 aligns across 7 bases. J lost 5 bases, V lost 8 bases, and 11 bases had no gene match. There are 14 residues in the CDR3. Germline assignment: CDR1 KGHSH and CDR2 LQKENI. The full variable domain, its missing parts supplied by reference TRBV18 and TRBJ2-5, is NAGVMQNPRHLVRRRGQEARLRCSPMKGHSHVYWYRQLPEEGLKFMVYLQKENIIDESGMPKERFSAEFPKEGPSILRIQQVVRGDSAAYFCASAQQGPPETQYFGPGTRLLVL.